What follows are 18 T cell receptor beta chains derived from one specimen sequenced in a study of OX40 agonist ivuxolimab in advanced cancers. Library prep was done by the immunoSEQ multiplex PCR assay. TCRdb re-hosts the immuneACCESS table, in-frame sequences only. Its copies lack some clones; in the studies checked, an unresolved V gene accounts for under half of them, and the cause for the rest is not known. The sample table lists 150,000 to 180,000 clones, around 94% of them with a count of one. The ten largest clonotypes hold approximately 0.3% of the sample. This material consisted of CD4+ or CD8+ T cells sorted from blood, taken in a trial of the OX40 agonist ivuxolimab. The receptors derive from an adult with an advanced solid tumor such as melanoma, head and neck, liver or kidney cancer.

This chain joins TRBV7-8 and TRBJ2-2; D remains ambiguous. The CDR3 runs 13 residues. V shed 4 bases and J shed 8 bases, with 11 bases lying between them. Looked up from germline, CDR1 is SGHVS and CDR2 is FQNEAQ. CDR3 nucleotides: TGTGCCAGCAGCTCTGTAGTAGAAGGGGAGCTGTTTTTT. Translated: CASSSVVEGELFF.

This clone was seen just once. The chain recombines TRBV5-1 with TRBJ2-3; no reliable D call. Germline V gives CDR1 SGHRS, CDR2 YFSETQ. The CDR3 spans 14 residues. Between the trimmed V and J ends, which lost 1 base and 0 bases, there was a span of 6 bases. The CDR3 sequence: CASSLTDSTDTQYF. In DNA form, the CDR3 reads TGCGCCAGCAGCTTGACGGACAGCACAGATACGCAGTATTTT.

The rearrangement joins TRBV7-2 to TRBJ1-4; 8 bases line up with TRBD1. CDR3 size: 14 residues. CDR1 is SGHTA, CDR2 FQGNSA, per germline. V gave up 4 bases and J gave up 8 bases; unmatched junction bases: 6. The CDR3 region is CASSYRGTREKLFF. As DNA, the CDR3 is TGTGCCAGCAGCTACAGGGGGACTCGCGAAAAACTGTTTTTT.

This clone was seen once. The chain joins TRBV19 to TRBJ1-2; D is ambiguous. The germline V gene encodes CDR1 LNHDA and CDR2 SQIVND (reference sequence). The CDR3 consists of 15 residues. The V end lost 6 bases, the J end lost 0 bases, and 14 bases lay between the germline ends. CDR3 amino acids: CASRGTDLANYGYTF. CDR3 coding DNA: TGTGCCAGTAGAGGAACAGACCTTGCTAACTATGGCTACACCTTC. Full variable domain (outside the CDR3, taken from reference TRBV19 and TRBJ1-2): DGGITQSPKYLFRKEGQNVTLSCEQNLNHDAMYWYRQDPGQGLRLIYYSQIVNDFQKGDIAEGYSVSREKKESFPLTVTSAQKNPTAFYLCASRGTDLANYGYTFGSGTRLTVV.

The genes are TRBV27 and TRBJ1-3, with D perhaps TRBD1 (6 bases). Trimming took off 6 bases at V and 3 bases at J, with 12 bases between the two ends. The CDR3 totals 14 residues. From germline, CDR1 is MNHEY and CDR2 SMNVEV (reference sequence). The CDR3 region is CASSKGGGGNTIYF. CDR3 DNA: TGTGCCAGCAGCAAGGGGGGCGGTGGAAACACCATATATTTT.

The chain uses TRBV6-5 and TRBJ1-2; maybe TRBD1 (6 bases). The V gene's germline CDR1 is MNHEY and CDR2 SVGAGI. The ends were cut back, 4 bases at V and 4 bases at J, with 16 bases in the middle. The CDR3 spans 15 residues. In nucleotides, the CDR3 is TGTGCCAGCAGTTCAACCCTGAGAGGGGGCTATGGCTACACCTTC. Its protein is CASSSTLRGGYGYTF.

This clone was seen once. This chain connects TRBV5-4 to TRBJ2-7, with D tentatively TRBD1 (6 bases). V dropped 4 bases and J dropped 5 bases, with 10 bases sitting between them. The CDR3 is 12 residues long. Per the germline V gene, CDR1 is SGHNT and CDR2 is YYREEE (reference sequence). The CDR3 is CASSEQGNEQYF. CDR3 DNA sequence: TGTGCCAGCAGCGAACAGGGAAACGAGCAGTACTTC.

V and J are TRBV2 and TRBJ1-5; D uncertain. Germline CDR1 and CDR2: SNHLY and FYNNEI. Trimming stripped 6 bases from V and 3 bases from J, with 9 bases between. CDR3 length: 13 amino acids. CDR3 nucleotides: TGTGCCAGCAGCTTAGCGTACAATCAGCCCCAGCATTTT. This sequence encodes CASSLAYNQPQHF.

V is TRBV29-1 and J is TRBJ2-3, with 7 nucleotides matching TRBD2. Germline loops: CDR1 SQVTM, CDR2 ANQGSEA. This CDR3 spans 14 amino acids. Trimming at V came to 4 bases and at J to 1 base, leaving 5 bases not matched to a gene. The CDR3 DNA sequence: TGCAGCGTTGTAAGCCTAGCGGGCACAGATACGCAGTATTTT. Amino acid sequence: CSVVSLAGTDTQYF.

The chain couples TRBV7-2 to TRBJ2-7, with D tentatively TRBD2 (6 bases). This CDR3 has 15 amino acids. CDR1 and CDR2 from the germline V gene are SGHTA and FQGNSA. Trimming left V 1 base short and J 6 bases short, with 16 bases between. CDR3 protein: CASSLVRQGGSEQYF. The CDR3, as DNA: TGTGCCAGCAGCTTAGTTCGGCAGGGAGGATCCGAGCAGTACTTC. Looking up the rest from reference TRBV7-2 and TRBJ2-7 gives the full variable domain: GAGVSQSPSNKVTEKGKDVELRCDPISGHTALYWYRQSLGQGLEFLIYFQGNSAPDKSGLPSDRFSAERTGGSVSTLTIQRTQQEDSAVYLCASSLVRQGGSEQYFGPGTRLTVT.

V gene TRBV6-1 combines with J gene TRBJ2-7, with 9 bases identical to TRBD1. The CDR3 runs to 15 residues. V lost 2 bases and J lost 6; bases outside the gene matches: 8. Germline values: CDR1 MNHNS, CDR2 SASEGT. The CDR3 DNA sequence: TGTGCCAGCAGTGAAAAATGGGGACAGGGAACCGAGCAGTACTTC. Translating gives CASSEKWGQGTEQYF.

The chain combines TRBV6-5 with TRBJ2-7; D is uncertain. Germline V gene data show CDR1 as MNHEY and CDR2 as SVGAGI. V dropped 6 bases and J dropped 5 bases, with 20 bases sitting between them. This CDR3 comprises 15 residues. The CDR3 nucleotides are TGTGCCAGCAGCACCGCGACCCTCCCCATCGACGAGCAGTACTTC. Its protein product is CASSTATLPIDEQYF.

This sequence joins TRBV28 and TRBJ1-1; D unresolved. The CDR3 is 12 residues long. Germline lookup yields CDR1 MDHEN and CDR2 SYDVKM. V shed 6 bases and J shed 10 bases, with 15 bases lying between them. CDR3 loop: CASSYGPYGAFF. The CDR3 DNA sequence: TGTGCCAGCAGCTATGGACCTTACGGAGCTTTCTTT.

This CDR3 reads CATSETASTYEQYF. In DNA, the CDR3 is TGTGCCACCTCGGAGACAGCGAGCACCTACGAGCAGTACTTC. The chain employs TRBV19 and TRBJ2-7, with D possibly TRBD1 on 5 matching bases. Germline CDR1 reads LNHDA; CDR2 reads SQIVND (reference sequence). This CDR3 has 14 residues. V was pared by 10 bases and J by 2 bases, with 18 bases between.

CDR3 in amino acids: CAISEFDRGKNEQFF. The CDR3 DNA sequence: TGTGCCATCAGTGAGTTTGACAGGGGCAAAAATGAGCAGTTCTTC. The rearrangement links TRBV10-3 to TRBJ2-1; the match to TRBD1 covers 8 bases. CDR1 and CDR2 from the germline V gene are ENHRY and SYGVKD. Trimming cost V 1 base and J 7 bases; bases outside gene matches: 6. The CDR3 covers 15 residues.

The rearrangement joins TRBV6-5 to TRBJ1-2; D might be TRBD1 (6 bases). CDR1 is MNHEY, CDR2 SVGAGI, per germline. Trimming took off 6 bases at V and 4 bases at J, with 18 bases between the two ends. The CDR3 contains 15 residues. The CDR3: CASRKLETGPYGYTF. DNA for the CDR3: TGTGCCAGCAGAAAGTTGGAGACAGGCCCCTATGGCTACACCTTC.

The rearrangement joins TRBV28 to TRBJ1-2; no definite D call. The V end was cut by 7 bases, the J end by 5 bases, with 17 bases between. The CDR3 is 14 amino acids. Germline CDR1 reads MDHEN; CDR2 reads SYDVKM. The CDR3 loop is CASTSSGSGYGYTF. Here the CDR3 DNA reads TGTGCCAGCACCTCGTCGGGCAGTGGATATGGCTACACCTTC.

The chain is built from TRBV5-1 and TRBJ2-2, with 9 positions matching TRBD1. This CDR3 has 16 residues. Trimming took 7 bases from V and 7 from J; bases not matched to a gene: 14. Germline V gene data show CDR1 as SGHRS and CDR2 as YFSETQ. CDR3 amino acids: CASFPGQGFLDGELFF. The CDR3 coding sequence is TGCGCCAGCTTCCCGGGACAGGGATTTCTAGACGGGGAGCTGTTTTTT.